This T cell receptor beta chain was sequenced during a study of blood T cells in healthy people across ages. General observations from the study: The study regarded diversity estimates from one million T cells as underestimates.

Germline CDR1 and CDR2: MGHRA and YSYEKL. Trimming at V came to 0 bases and at J to 7 bases, leaving 8 bases not matched to a gene. The length of the CDR3 is 15 residues. Concerning this clonotype itself: Its antigen is unidentified.

Next came a second PCR, run for about 7 to 12 cycles, which used a sample-barcoded 5' primer along with a J-beta primer mix. MiXCR, applied by TCRdb to the 5' RACE reads, yields one record per CDR3 protein. The profile shows more than 1,400,000 distinct CDR3 sequences, 35% to 45% of them singletons. The chain carries TRBV4-1 and TRBJ2-7; TRBD2 aligns across 8 bases. Sequenced input: blood. The sequence was obtained from a woman younger than 35 in good health. CDR3 amino acids: CASSQEEAGAAEQYF. In DNA form, the CDR3 reads TGCGCCAGCAGCCAAGAAGAAGCGGGGGCCGCGGAGCAGTACTTC.